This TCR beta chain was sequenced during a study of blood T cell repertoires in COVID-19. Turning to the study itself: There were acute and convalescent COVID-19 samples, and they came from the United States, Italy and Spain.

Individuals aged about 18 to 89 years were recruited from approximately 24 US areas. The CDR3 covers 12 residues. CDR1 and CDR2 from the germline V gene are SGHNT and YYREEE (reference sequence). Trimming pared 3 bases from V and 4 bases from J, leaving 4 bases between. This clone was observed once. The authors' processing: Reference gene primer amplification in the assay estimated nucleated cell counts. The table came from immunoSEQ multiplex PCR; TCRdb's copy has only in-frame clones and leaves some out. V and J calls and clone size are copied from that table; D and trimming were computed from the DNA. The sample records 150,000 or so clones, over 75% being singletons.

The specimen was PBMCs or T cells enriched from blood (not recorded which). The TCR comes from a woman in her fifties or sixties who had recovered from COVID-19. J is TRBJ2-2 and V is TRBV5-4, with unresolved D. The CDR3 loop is CASSSITGELFF. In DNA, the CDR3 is TGTGCCAGCAGCTCAATCACCGGGGAGCTGTTTTTT.